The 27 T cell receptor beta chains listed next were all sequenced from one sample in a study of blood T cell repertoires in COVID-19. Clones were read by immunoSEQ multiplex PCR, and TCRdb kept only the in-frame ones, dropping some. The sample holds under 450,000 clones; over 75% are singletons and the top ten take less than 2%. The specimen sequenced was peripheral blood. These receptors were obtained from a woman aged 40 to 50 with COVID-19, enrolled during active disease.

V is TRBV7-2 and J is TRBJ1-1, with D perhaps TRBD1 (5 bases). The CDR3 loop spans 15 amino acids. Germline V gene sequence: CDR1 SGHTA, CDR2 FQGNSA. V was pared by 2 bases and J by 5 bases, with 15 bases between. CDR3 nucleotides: TGTGCCAGCAGCTTATTAGGCCCAAGGGGAACTGAAGCTTTCTTT. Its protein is CASSLLGPRGTEAFF.

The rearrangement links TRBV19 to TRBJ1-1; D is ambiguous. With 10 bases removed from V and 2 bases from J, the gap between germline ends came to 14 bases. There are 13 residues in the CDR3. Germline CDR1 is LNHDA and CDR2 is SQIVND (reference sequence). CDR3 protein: CATRARGNTEAFF. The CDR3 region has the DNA TGTGCCACCAGAGCCCGCGGAAACACTGAAGCTTTCTTT.

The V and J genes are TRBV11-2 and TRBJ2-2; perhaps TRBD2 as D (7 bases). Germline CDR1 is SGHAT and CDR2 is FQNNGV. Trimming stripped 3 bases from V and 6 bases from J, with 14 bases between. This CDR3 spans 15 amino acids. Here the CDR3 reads CASSFGGRLAGELFF. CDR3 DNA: TGTGCCAGCAGCTTCGGGGGGCGCCTCGCCGGGGAGCTGTTTTTT. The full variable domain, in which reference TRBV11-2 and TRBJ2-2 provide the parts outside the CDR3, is EAGVAQSPRYKIIEKRQSVAFWCNPISGHATLYWYQQILGQGPKLLIQFQNNGVVDDSQLPKDRFSAERLKGVDSTLKIQPAKLEDSAVYLCASSFGGRLAGELFFGEGSRLTVL.

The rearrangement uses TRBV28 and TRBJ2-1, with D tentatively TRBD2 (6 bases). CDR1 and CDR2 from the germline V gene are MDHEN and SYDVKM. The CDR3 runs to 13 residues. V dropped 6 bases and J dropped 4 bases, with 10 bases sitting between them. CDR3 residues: CASSGLPYNEQFF. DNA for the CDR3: TGTGCCAGCAGCGGACTACCGTACAATGAGCAGTTCTTC.

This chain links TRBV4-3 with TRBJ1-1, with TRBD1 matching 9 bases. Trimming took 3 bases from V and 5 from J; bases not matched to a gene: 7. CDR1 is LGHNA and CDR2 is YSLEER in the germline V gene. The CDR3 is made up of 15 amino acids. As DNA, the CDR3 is TGCGCCAGCAGCCAGCAGACAGGGGGGGGAACTGAAGCTTTCTTT. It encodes CASSQQTGGGTEAFF.

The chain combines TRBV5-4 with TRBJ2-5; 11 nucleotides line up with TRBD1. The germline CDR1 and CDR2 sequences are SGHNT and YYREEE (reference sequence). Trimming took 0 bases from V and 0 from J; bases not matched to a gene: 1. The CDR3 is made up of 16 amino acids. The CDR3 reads CASSLGDRGYQETQYF. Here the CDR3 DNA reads TGTGCCAGCAGCTTGGGGGACAGGGGGTACCAAGAGACCCAGTACTTC. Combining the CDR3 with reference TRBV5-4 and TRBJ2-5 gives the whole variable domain ETGVTQSPTHLIKTRGQQVTLRCSSQSGHNTVSWYQQALGQGPQFIFQYYREEENGRGNFPPRFSGLQFPNYSSELNVNALELDDSALYLCASSLGDRGYQETQYFGPGTRLLVL.

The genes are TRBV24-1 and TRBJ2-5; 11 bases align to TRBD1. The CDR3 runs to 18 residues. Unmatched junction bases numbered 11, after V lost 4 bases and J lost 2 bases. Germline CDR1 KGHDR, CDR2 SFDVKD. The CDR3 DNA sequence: TGTGCCACCAGTGACCGGACAGGGGGCGGCCCTCTTCAAGAGACCCAGTACTTC. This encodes CATSDRTGGGPLQETQYF.

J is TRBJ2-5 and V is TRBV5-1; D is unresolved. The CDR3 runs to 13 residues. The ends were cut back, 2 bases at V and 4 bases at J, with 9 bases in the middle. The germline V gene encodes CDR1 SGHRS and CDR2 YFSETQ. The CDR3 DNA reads TGCGCCAGCAGCTTATCTAGGCGAGAGACCCAGTACTTC. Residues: CASSLSRRETQYF.

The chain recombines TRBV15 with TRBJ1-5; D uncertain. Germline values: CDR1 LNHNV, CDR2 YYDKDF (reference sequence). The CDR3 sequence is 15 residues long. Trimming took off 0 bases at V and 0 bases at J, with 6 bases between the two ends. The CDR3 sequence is CATSRELNSNQPQHF. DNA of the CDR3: TGTGCCACCAGCAGAGAACTAAATAGCAATCAGCCCCAGCATTTT.

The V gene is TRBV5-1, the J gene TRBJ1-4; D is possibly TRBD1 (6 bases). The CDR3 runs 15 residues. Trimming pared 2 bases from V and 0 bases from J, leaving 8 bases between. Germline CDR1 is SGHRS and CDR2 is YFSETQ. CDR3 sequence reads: CASSLQGATNEKLFF. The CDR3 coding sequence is TGCGCCAGCAGCTTACAGGGAGCAACTAATGAAAAACTGTTTTTT.

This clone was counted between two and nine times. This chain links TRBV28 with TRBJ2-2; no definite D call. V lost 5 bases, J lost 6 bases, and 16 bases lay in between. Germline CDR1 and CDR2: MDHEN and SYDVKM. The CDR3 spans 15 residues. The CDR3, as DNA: TGTGCCAGCAGTCCGACGGAGTACGACGCCGGGGAGCTGTTTTTT. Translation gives CASSPTEYDAGELFF. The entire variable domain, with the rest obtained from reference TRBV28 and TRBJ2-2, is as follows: DVKVTQSSRYLVKRTGEKVFLECVQDMDHENMFWYRQDPGLGLRLIYFSYDVKMKEKGDIPEGYSVSREKKERFSLILESASTNQTSMYLCASSPTEYDAGELFFGEGSRLTVL.

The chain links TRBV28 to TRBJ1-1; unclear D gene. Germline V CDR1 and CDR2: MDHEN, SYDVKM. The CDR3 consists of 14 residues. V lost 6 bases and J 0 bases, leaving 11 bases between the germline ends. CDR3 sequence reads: CASSHRQLNTEAFF. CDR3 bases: TGTGCCAGCAGCCACCGCCAGTTGAACACTGAAGCTTTCTTT.

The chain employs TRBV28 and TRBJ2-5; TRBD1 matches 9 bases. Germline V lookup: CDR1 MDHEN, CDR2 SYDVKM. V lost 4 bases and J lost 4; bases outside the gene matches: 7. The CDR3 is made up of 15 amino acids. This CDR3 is CASSSGGQGSETQYF. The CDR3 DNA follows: TGTGCCAGCAGTTCAGGGGGACAGGGATCAGAGACCCAGTACTTC.

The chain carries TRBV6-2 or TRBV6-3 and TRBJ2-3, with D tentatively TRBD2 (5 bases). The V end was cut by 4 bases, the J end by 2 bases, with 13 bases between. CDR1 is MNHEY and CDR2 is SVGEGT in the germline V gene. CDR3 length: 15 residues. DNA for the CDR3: TGTGCCAGCAGTTCCGCGGGTGGAGTCACAGATACGCAGTATTTT. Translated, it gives CASSSAGGVTDTQYF.

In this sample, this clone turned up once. The CDR3 reads CASSLAGDLVYEQYF. The CDR3 coding sequence is TGTGCCAGCAGTTTAGCAGGGGACCTTGTCTACGAGCAGTACTTC. The chain combines TRBV27 with TRBJ2-7, with D possibly being TRBD1 (6 bases). V gave up 2 bases and J gave up 3 bases, with 14 bases separating them. Per germline, CDR1 MNHEY and CDR2 SMNVEV (reference sequence). The CDR3 contains 15 residues.

The CDR3 DNA is TGTGCCAGCAGCTCGCTAGCGGGGGGGGAGACCCAGTACTTC. Its translation is CASSSLAGGETQYF. The V gene is TRBV7-3, the J gene TRBJ2-5, with TRBD2 matching over 12 bases. V lost 4 bases to trimming and J lost 5 bases; unmatched junction nucleotides: 2. The CDR3 spans 14 residues. CDR1 and CDR2 from the germline V gene are SGHTA and FQGTGA.

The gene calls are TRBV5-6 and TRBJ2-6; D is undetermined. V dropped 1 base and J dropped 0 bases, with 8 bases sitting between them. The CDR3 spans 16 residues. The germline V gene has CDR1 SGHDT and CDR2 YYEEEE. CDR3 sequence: CASSLTAFSGANVLTF. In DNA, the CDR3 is TGTGCCAGCAGCTTGACTGCGTTCTCTGGGGCCAACGTCCTGACTTTC.

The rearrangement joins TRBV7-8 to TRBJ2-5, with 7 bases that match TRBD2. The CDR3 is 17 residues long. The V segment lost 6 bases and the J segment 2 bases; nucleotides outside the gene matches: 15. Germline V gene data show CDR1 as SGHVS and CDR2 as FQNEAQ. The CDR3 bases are TGTGCCAGCAGGCCAAGGGGAGGGGCCTATATTCAAGAGACCCAGTACTTC. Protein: CASRPRGGAYIQETQYF. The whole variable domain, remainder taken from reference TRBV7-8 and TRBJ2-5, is GAGVSQSPRYKVAKRGQDVALRCDPISGHVSLFWYQQALGQGPEFLTYFQNEAQLDKSGLPSDRFFAERPEGSVSTLKIQRTQQEDSAVYLCASRPRGGAYIQETQYFGPGTRLLVL.

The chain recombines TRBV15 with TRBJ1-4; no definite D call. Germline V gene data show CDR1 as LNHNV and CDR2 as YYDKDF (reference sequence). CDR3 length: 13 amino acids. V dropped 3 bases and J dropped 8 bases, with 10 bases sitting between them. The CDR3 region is CATSSGGMEKLFF. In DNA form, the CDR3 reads TGTGCCACCAGCAGCGGCGGGATGGAAAAACTGTTTTTT.

The CDR3 spells CATSRRLASYEQYF. CDR3 nucleotide sequence: TGTGCCACCAGCAGACGCTTAGCCTCCTACGAGCAGTACTTC. This chain uses TRBV15 with TRBJ2-7, with D unclear. The CDR3 covers 14 residues. Germline-derived CDR1 and CDR2 are LNHNV and YYDKDF (reference sequence). V gave up 2 bases and J gave up 0 bases, with 8 bases separating them.

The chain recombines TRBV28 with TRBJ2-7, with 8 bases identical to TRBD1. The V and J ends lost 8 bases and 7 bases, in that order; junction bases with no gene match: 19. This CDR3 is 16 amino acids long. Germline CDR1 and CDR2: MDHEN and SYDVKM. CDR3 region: CASRFESDREQGEQYF. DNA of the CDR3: TGTGCCAGCCGATTCGAATCGGACAGGGAGCAAGGGGAGCAGTACTTC.

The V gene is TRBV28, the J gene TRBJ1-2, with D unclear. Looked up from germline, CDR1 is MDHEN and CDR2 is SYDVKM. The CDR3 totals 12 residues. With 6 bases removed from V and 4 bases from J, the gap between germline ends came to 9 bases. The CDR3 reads CASRSLGYGYTF. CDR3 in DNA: TGTGCCAGCAGGAGTCTCGGCTATGGCTACACCTTC.

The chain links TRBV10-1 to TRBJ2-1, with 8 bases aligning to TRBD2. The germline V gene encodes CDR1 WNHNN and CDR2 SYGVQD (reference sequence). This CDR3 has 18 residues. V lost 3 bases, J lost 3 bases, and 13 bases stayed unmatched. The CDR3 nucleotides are TGCGCCAGCAGTGATAAACTACGGGGGGGCTCAGACTACAATGAGCAGTTCTTC. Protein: CASSDKLRGGSDYNEQFF.

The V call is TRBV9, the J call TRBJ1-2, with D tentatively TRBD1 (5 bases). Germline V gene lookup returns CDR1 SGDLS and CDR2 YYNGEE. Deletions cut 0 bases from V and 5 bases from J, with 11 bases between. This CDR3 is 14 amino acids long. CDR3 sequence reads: CASSVDSGWYGYTF. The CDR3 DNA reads TGTGCCAGCAGCGTAGACTCAGGGTGGTATGGCTACACCTTC.

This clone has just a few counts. CDR3 nucleotide sequence: TGTGCCAGCAGTGAAAGGGCACAGGGGGGAGGCTACACCTTC. Translating gives CASSERAQGGGYTF. The chain couples TRBV6-1 to TRBJ1-2; 8 bases agree with TRBD1. The junction had 7 bases not matched to a gene; V was cut back by 2 bases and J by 8 bases. Germline V gene sequence: CDR1 MNHNS, CDR2 SASEGT. The CDR3 consists of 14 residues.

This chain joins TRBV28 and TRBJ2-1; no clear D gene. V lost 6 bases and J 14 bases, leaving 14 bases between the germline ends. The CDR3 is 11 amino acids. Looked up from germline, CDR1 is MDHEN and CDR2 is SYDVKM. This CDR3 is CASSPRSRKFF. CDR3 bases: TGTGCCAGCAGCCCCCGTTCCAGGAAGTTCTTC.

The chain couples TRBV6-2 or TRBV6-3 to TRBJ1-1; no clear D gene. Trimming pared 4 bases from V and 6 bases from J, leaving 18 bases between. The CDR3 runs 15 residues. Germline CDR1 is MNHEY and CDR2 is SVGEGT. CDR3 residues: CASSSPTAERAEAFF. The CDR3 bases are TGTGCCAGCAGTTCCCCGACGGCGGAGCGGGCTGAAGCTTTCTTT.